These 22 T cell receptor beta chains were all obtained from the same sample, sequenced in a study of T cell responses to AZD1222 COVID-19 vaccine. The data were produced by immunoSEQ multiplex PCR, yet TCRdb's version contains in-frame clones alone and is incomplete. The table shows approximately 200,000 clones, with 94% occurring only once. The sequencing used peripheral blood, collected 28 days after the second dose of the MenACWY control vaccine. All receptors derive from an adult who received the MenACWY meningococcal vaccine as a control.

The CDR3 nucleotides read TGTGCCAGCAGCTTGTCAGGACAGGGGTACAATCAGCCCCAGCATTTT. It is translated as CASSLSGQGYNQPQHF. V and J are TRBV5-6 and TRBJ1-5; 9 positions match TRBD1. Germline V gene lookup returns CDR1 SGHDT and CDR2 YYEEEE. The CDR3 covers 16 residues. Trimming removed 1 base from V and 3 bases from J; junction bases left unmatched: 5. The whole variable domain, filled in from reference TRBV5-6 and TRBJ1-5, reads DAGVTQSPTHLIKTRGQQVTLRCSPKSGHDTVSWYQQALGQGPQFIFQYYEEEERQRGNFPDRFSGHQFPNYSSELNVNALLLGDSALYLCASSLSGQGYNQPQHFGDGTRLSIL.

This clone is a singleton in its sample. CDR3 nucleotide sequence: TGTGCCAGCAGAACCGGGACACGGGCCTACGAGCAGTACTTC. Translated, it gives CASRTGTRAYEQYF. The V call is TRBV27, the J call TRBJ2-7; possible D gene TRBD1, 6 bases. Between the trimmed V and J ends, which lost 6 bases and 2 bases, there was a span of 14 bases. This CDR3 has 14 amino acids. CDR1 and CDR2 from the germline V gene are MNHEY and SMNVEV (reference sequence).

The rearrangement links TRBV27 to TRBJ1-4; D might be TRBD1 (6 bases). Germline loops: CDR1 MNHEY, CDR2 SMNVEV (reference sequence). This CDR3 has 14 amino acids. V lost 5 bases to trimming and J lost 7 bases, with 14 bases between them. The CDR3 coding sequence is TGTGCCAGCAGTCATGACAGGAGGGGTGAAAAACTGTTTTTT. Its protein product is CASSHDRRGEKLFF. Full variable domain (missing parts from reference TRBV27 and TRBJ1-4): EAQVTQNPRYLITVTGKKLTVTCSQNMNHEYMSWYRQDPGLGLRQIYYSMNVEVTDKGDVPEGYKVSRKEKRNFPLILESPSPNQTSLYFCASSHDRRGEKLFFGSGTQLSVL.

V gene TRBV2 combines with J gene TRBJ1-4, with TRBD1 identical over 7 bases. CDR3 length: 14 residues. CDR1 is SNHLY and CDR2 is FYNNEI in the germline V gene. J gave up 7 bases and V 5 bases, and 7 bases lay outside the gene matches. The CDR3 nucleotides read TGTGCCAGCAGTCACGACAGGGCGGTTGAAAAACTGTTTTTT. Translating gives CASSHDRAVEKLFF.

In the case of this clone: The sample has other DNA sequences that encode this CDR3 too. The chain is built from TRBV20-1 and TRBJ1-2; unclear D gene. The CDR3 contains 9 residues. Germline loops: CDR1 DFQATT, CDR2 SNEGSKA (reference sequence). Trimming shortened V by 3 bases and J by 8 bases, and 4 bases separated the two germline ends. The CDR3 spells CSASPGYTF. Written as DNA, the CDR3 is TGCAGTGCTAGTCCGGGCTACACCTTC.

CDR3 bases: TGTGCCAGCAGTTACCGGGACAGTTACGAGCAGTACTTC. Its translation: CASSYRDSYEQYF. The gene calls are TRBV6-6 and TRBJ2-7, with 7 bases fitting TRBD1. Per germline, CDR1 MNHNY and CDR2 SVGAGI (reference sequence). The CDR3 has 13 amino acids. The V gene end was trimmed by 2 bases and the J gene end by 4 bases; junction bases not matched to a gene: 2.

The chain joins TRBV7-3 to TRBJ1-6; maybe TRBD1 (6 bases). Trimming pared 2 bases from V and 7 bases from J, leaving 9 bases between. The CDR3 spans 14 residues. Germline lookup yields CDR1 SGHTA and CDR2 FQGTGA. CDR3 region: CASSLPGVNSPLHF. CDR3 DNA sequence: TGTGCCAGCAGCTTACCAGGGGTCAATTCACCCCTCCACTTT.

The CDR3 DNA is TGCGCCAGCAGCCACTCGGACAGGGAGAACTATGGCTACACCTTC. Its translation: CASSHSDRENYGYTF. The chain has TRBV4-3 and TRBJ1-2, with 8 bases that match TRBD1. The CDR3 contains 15 residues. The trim removed 3 bases at V and 2 bases at J, leaving 5 bases unmatched. From germline, CDR1 is LGHNA and CDR2 YSLEER.

The V gene is TRBV11-3, the J gene TRBJ2-7; D is uncertain. Trimming cost V 3 bases and J 3 bases, with 9 bases left between them. This CDR3 has 13 residues. Germline V gene data show CDR1 as SGHNT and CDR2 as YENEEA. CDR3 protein: CASSLTEGYEQYF. CDR3 nucleotides: TGTGCCAGCAGCTTGACGGAAGGCTACGAGCAGTACTTC.

V gene TRBV27 combines with J gene TRBJ1-2; perhaps TRBD1 as D (6 bases). V lost 5 bases to trimming and J lost 8 bases, with 12 bases between them. The CDR3 runs 12 residues. CDR1 and CDR2 (germline): MNHEY, SMNVEV (reference sequence). The CDR3 bases are TGTGCCAGCAGTAGGTCAGGGGAAGGCTACACCTTC. Its protein product is CASSRSGEGYTF.

The rearrangement uses TRBV19 and TRBJ2-7; D remains unclear. The CDR3 is made up of 13 amino acids. The germline CDR1 and CDR2 sequences are LNHDA and SQIVND (reference sequence). Trimming cost V 5 bases and J 2 bases, with 10 bases left between them. CDR3 coding DNA: TGTGCCAGTAGTTCACAGCGAACCTACGAGCAGTACTTC. It translates to CASSSQRTYEQYF.

The chain carries TRBV2 and TRBJ2-3; D unresolved. Trimming left V 4 bases short and J 0 bases short, with 8 bases between. The V gene's germline CDR1 is SNHLY and CDR2 FYNNEI. The length of the CDR3 is 14 residues. CDR3 sequence reads: CASSAPRSTDTQYF. CDR3 sequence (DNA): TGTGCCAGCAGTGCGCCCAGGAGCACAGATACGCAGTATTTT.

V and J are TRBV7-8 and TRBJ2-1; unclear D gene. Between the trimmed V and J ends, which lost 5 bases and 5 bases, there was a span of 7 bases. There are 12 residues in the CDR3. CDR1 is SGHVS and CDR2 is FQNEAQ in the germline V gene. The CDR3 loop is CASSPLNNEQFF. The CDR3 DNA is TGTGCCAGCAGCCCGCTGAACAATGAGCAGTTCTTC.

The rearrangement links TRBV13 to TRBJ2-5; TRBD1 agrees at 7 bases. The V gene end was trimmed by 5 bases and the J gene end by 1 base; junction bases not matched to a gene: 4. The CDR3 extends over 14 amino acids. Germline lookup yields CDR1 PRHDT and CDR2 FYEKMQ (reference sequence). CDR3 in DNA: TGTGCCAGCAGCCAGGGACAGACCCAAGAGACCCAGTACTTC. Its protein product is CASSQGQTQETQYF.

The V call is TRBV3-1 (or the pseudogene TRBV3-2), the J call TRBJ2-2, with D unclear. The germline CDR1 and CDR2 sequences are LGHDT and YNNKEL (reference sequence). The ends were cut back, 1 base at V and 3 bases at J, with 6 bases in the middle. The length of the CDR3 is 14 residues. The CDR3 nucleotides are TGTGCCAGCAGCCAAGGCGGTTACACCGGGGAGCTGTTTTTT. It is translated as CASSQGGYTGELFF.

The chain couples TRBV30 to TRBJ2-6; tentative D call: TRBD1 (5 bases). V was trimmed by 8 bases and J by 4 bases, leaving 18 bases between them. The germline CDR1 and CDR2 sequences are GTSNPN and SVGIG (reference sequence). This CDR3 has 15 residues. DNA for the CDR3: TGTGCCGGTTCTTCTGACAGATTGGGGGCCAACGTCCTGACTTTC. It codes for CAGSSDRLGANVLTF.

The chain links TRBV14 to TRBJ1-6; D is unresolved. The germline V gene has CDR1 SGHDN and CDR2 FVKESK. The CDR3 sequence is 13 residues long. V was pared by 7 bases and J by 10 bases, with 14 bases between. The CDR3 reads CASTPRVDSPLHF. As DNA, the CDR3 is TGTGCCAGCACCCCCCGGGTGGACTCACCCCTCCACTTT. Full variable domain (missing parts from reference TRBV14 and TRBJ1-6): EAGVTQFPSHSVIEKGQTVTLRCDPISGHDNLYWYRRVMGKEIKFLLHFVKESKQDESGMPNNRFLAERTGGTYSTLKVQPAELEDSGVYFCASTPRVDSPLHFGNGTRLTVT.

The sample holds one count of this clone. The chain joins TRBV5-6 to TRBJ1-1, with D maybe TRBD1 (6 bases). Germline CDR1 reads SGHDT; CDR2 reads YYEEEE. This CDR3 has 13 amino acids. V was clipped by 7 bases and J by 5 bases, with 15 bases between them. The CDR3 DNA is TGTGCCAGCCGGAGGGGGACTTTGACTGAAGCTTTCTTT. Its translation is CASRRGTLTEAFF. Complete variable domain (other parts from reference TRBV5-6 and TRBJ1-1): DAGVTQSPTHLIKTRGQQVTLRCSPKSGHDTVSWYQQALGQGPQFIFQYYEEEERQRGNFPDRFSGHQFPNYSSELNVNALLLGDSALYLCASRRGTLTEAFFGQGTRLTVV.

The chain is built from TRBV28 and TRBJ2-1; 12 bases align to TRBD2. Germline V gene sequence: CDR1 MDHEN, CDR2 SYDVKM. The CDR3 length is 17 residues. Trimming at V came to 4 bases and at J to 5 bases, leaving 9 bases not matched to a gene. CDR3 sequence: CASSWSGLAGGNNEQFF. The CDR3, as DNA: TGTGCCAGCAGTTGGTCCGGGCTAGCGGGAGGGAACAATGAGCAGTTCTTC.

This chain's CDR3 is CASSSRGQGIADTQYF. CDR3 in DNA: TGTGCCAGCAGTTCAAGGGGACAGGGGATCGCAGATACGCAGTATTTT. J is TRBJ2-3 and V is TRBV27; 10 bases agree with TRBD1. Germline V gene lookup returns CDR1 MNHEY and CDR2 SMNVEV (reference sequence). V trimming: 4 bases; J trimming: 4 bases; junction bases outside the gene matches: 8. The CDR3 sequence is 16 residues long.

The CDR3 here is CASSEQGAATDTQYF. The CDR3 DNA reads TGTGCCAGCAGCGAACAGGGGGCGGCAACAGATACGCAGTATTTT. The chain joins TRBV9 to TRBJ2-3; 9 nucleotides line up with TRBD1. V gave up 3 bases and J gave up 3 bases; unmatched junction bases: 5. In germline, CDR1 is SGDLS, CDR2 YYNGEE. The CDR3 sequence is 15 residues long.

The CDR3 coding sequence is TGTGCCAGCAGTGCCTCGGGTGAAAAACTGTTTTTT. It encodes CASSASGEKLFF. The chain uses TRBV27 and TRBJ1-4, with D hard to call. This CDR3 has 12 residues. Per germline, CDR1 MNHEY and CDR2 SMNVEV (reference sequence). Trimming stripped 5 bases from V and 7 bases from J, with 8 bases between.